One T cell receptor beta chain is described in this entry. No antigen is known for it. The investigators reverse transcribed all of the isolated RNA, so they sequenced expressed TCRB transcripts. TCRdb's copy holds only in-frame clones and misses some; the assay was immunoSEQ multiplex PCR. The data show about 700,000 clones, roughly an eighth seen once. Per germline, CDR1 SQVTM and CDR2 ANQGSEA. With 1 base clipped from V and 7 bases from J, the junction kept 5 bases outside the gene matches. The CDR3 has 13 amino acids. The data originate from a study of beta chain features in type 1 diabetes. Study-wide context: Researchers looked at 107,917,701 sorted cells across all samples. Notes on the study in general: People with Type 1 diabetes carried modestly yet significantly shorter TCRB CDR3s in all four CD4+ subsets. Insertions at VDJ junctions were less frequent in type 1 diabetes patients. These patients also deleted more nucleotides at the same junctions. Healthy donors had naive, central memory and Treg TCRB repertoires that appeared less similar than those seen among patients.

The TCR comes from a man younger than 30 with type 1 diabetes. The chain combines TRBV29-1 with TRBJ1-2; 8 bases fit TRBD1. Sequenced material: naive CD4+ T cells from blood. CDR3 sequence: CSVEAGGGSGYTF. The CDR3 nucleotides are TGCAGCGTTGAAGCAGGGGGCGGGTCTGGCTACACCTTC.